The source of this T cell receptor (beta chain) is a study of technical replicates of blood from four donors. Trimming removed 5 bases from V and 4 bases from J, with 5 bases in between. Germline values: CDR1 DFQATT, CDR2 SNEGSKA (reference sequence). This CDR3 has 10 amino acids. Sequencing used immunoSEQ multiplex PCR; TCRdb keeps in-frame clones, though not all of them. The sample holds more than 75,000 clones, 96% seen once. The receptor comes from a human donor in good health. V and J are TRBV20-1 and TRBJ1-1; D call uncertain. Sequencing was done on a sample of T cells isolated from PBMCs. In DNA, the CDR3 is TGCAGTGCTCCGGGCACTGAAGCTTTCTTT. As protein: CSAPGTEAFF.